The TCR beta chain under discussion was sequenced for a study of cytomegalovirus exposure and HLA in healthy donors. Germline CDR1 reads SGHTA; CDR2 reads FQGNSA. V gave up 1 base and J gave up 11 bases; unmatched junction bases: 9. CDR3 length equals 15 residues. The PCR ran on 60 Vbeta and 13 Jbeta primers. Data came from immunoSEQ multiplex PCR; TCRdb stores just in-frame clones and leaves some out. The sample has about 160,000 clones; around 77% are singletons. The sequencing sample was made of PBMCs. The receptor was derived from a man aged 60 to 69 in good health and CMV-seronegative. The V and J genes are TRBV7-2 and TRBJ1-1; the match to TRBD1 covers 11 bases. CDR3 protein: CASSLGTGGQNLAFF. CDR3 in DNA: TGTGCCAGCAGCTTAGGGACAGGGGGCCAAAATTTGGCTTTCTTT.